This T cell receptor beta chain was recorded in a study of T cells in Graves' hyperthyroidism and ophthalmopathy. Study-level information: Any treatment followed the collection of peripheral blood at initial diagnosis.

Germline loops: CDR1 MNHEY, CDR2 SVGAGI. V dropped 4 bases and J dropped 13 bases, with 14 bases sitting between them. This CDR3 region has 13 residues. Study results and limitations: Among thyroid clonotypes expanded above 0.001, most also appeared in blood.

Regions amplified from RNA transcripts were the TCR beta CDR3 regions. TCR CDR3 regions were first amplified by RT-PCR with HTBI primers. TCRdb passed the multiplex PCR reads through MiXCR, listing each CDR3 protein once. This table has over 400,000 distinct CDR3 sequences, roughly 15% appearing once. Of note for this clonotype: Its specificity is not known.

The chain has TRBV6-5 and TRBJ1-6, with D perhaps TRBD1 (6 bases). Sequencing was performed on blood. The sequence was collected from a man between 18 and 35 years old with Graves' ophthalmopathy. CDR3: CASSLRQVYPLHF. The CDR3 nucleotides are TGTGCCAGCAGTTTACGACAGGTTTATCCCCTCCACTTT.